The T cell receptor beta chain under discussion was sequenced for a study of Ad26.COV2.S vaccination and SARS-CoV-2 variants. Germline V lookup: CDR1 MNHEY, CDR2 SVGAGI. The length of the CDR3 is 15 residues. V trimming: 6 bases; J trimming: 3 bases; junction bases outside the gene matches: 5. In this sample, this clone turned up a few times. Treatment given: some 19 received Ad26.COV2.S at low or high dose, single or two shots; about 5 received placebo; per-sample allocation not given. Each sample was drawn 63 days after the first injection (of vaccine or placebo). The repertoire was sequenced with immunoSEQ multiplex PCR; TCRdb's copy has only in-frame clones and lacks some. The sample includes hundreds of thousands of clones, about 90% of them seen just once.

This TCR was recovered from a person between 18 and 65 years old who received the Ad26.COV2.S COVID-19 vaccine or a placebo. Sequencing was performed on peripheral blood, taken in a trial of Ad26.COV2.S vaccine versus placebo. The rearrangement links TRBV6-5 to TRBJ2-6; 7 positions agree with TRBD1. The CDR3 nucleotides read TGTGCCAGCAGCATGACAGGGTTTGGGGCCAACGTCCTGACTTTC. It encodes CASSMTGFGANVLTF.